Given below is one TCR beta chain in context. Its antigen is unknown. CDR3 length equals 15 residues. With 3 bases clipped from V and 5 bases from J, the junction kept 8 bases outside the gene matches. Germline CDR1 reads MGHRA; CDR2 reads YSYEKL. Unrecorded immune exposure was likely among donors, who were nominally healthy when sampled. The data were obtained in a study of cytomegalovirus exposure and HLA in healthy donors. General study points: With later analysis, a missense DCLRE1C variant became linked to TCR beta V- and J-gene trimming. A later analysis, which compared TCR beta chains of equal frequency, found the HLA-associated ones more clonally expanded. Researchers catalogued 150 or so TCR beta chains as cytomegalovirus-associated.

60 Vbeta and 13 Jbeta primers were used in PCR. TCRdb's copy holds only in-frame clones and misses some; the assay was immunoSEQ multiplex PCR. Its table lists about 51,000 clones. The sample was PBMCs. This receptor was identified in a female donor in good health and CMV-seronegative. The chain combines TRBV4-1 with TRBJ1-2; 8 bases are a match to TRBD1. The CDR3 region is CASSQGQATVYGYTF. CDR3 DNA sequence: TGCGCCAGCAGCCAGGGACAGGCGACAGTGTATGGCTACACCTTC.